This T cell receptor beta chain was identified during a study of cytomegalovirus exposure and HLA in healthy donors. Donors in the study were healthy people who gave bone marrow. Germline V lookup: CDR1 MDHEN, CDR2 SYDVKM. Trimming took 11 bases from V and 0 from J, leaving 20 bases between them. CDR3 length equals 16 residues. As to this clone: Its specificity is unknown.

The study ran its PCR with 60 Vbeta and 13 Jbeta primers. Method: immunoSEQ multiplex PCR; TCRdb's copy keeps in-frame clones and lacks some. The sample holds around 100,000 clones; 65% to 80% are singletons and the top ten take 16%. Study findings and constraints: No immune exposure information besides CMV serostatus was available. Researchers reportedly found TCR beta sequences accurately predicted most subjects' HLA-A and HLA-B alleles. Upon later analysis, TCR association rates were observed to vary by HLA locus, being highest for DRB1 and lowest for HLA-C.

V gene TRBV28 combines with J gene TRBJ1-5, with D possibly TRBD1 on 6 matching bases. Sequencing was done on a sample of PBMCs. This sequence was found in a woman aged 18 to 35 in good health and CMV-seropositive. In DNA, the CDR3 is TGTGCCGCCCGCGGCGGGGGGCTTCTTAGCAATCAGCCCCAGCATTTT. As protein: CAARGGGLLSNQPQHF.